This passage covers 16 T cell receptor beta chains from one sample sequenced in a study of blood T cell repertoires in COVID-19. This table comes from immunoSEQ multiplex PCR, and its TCRdb copy is limited to in-frame clones, with some not included. The table lists fewer than 250,000 clones, about 89% of them singletons. Sequencing used PBMCs or T cells enriched from blood (not recorded which). The receptors come from a woman younger than 30 who had recovered from COVID-19.

The chain combines TRBV28 with TRBJ2-1; 8 positions match TRBD1. The CDR3 runs to 13 residues. Germline CDR1 reads MDHEN; CDR2 reads SYDVKM. The J segment lost 6 bases and the V segment lost 6 bases, leaving 4 bases of the junction unmatched. For the CDR3, the DNA is TGTGCCAGCAGGGTGGACAGGGCCAATGAGCAGTTCTTC. It yields the protein CASRVDRANEQFF.

This clone was recorded a few times. The CDR3 sequence is CASSDPVEAFF. CDR3 sequence (DNA): TGTGCCAGCAGTGATCCAGTTGAAGCTTTCTTT. This sequence joins TRBV6-1 and TRBJ1-1; D not certain. This CDR3 comprises 11 residues. Germline CDR1 MNHNS, CDR2 SASEGT. Trimming took off 3 bases at V and 7 bases at J, with 6 bases between the two ends.

This sequence joins TRBV9 and TRBJ2-7; 10 positions agree with TRBD1. CDR1 is SGDLS and CDR2 is YYNGEE in the germline V gene. Losses at the gene ends were 1 base for V and 3 bases for J; bases not matched to a gene: 4. The CDR3 contains 15 residues. The CDR3: CASSVSGQGVYEQYF. DNA for the CDR3: TGTGCCAGCAGCGTAAGTGGACAGGGGGTCTACGAGCAGTACTTC.

The J gene is TRBJ1-1, the V gene TRBV6-5, with D possibly TRBD1 on 6 matching bases. There are 15 residues in the CDR3. The V gene lost 5 bases and the J gene lost 10 bases, with 23 bases spanning the gap. Germline CDR1 MNHEY, CDR2 SVGAGI. The CDR3 nucleotides are TGTGCCAGCAGTACCTACTCAGGGGTATTCAAAGGAGCTTTCTTT. This sequence encodes CASSTYSGVFKGAFF.

The gene calls are TRBV7-7 and TRBJ1-5; a weak D match, TRBD1 (6 bases). The CDR3 runs to 16 residues. Germline loops: CDR1 SSHAT, CDR2 FNYEAQ (reference sequence). Trimming took 1 base from V and 6 from J, leaving 16 bases between them. The CDR3 here is CASSLGGGPLVQPQHF. CDR3 nucleotides: TGTGCCAGCAGCTTAGGGGGGGGGCCGTTGGTTCAGCCCCAGCATTTT.

The chain recombines TRBV11-2 with TRBJ1-1, with D maybe TRBD1 (5 bases). Deletions cut 2 bases from V and 3 bases from J, with 13 bases between. Germline assignment: CDR1 SGHAT and CDR2 FQNNGV. The CDR3 length is 15 residues. As DNA, the CDR3 is TGTGCCAGCAGCTTATTCGCTGGGGGGGACACTGAAGCTTTCTTT. Translation gives CASSLFAGGDTEAFF.

CDR3 DNA sequence: TGTGCCAGCAGTGTGACGAGCGGGGAGTACAATGAGCAGTTCTTC. This sequence encodes CASSVTSGEYNEQFF. J is TRBJ2-1 and V is TRBV6-4, with 7 bases matching TRBD2. Germline V gives CDR1 MRHNA, CDR2 SNTAGT. The ends lost 4 bases at V and 4 bases at J; junction bases unmatched: 7. CDR3 length: 15 residues.

V and J are TRBV13 and TRBJ1-2; D perhaps matches TRBD1 (5 bases). The CDR3 extends over 13 amino acids. Germline V gene sequence: CDR1 PRHDT, CDR2 FYEKMQ (reference sequence). Trimming removed 7 bases from V and 6 bases from J, with 15 bases in between. This CDR3 reads CASTIRPGDGYTF. The CDR3 DNA reads as TGTGCCAGCACGATCAGACCGGGGGATGGCTACACCTTC.

The J gene is TRBJ1-2, the V gene TRBV7-9, with unresolved D. V was shortened by 5 bases and J by 4 bases, with 20 bases between the two germline ends. The germline V gene has CDR1 SEHNR and CDR2 FQNEAQ (reference sequence). The CDR3 consists of 16 residues. CDR3 loop: CASSPDSWVKVYGYTF. The CDR3 DNA sequence: TGTGCCAGCAGCCCAGATAGCTGGGTCAAAGTCTATGGCTACACCTTC.

The J gene is TRBJ1-1, the V gene TRBV6-2 or TRBV6-3; the match to TRBD1 covers 10 bases. CDR1 and CDR2 (germline): MNHEY, SVGEGT. The CDR3 contains 18 residues. The V and J ends lost 0 bases and 4 bases, in that order; junction bases with no gene match: 11. The CDR3 region has the DNA TGTGCCAGCAGTTACTCGCCGGGACAGGGGTTATTGAGCACTGAAGCTTTCTTT. Translation: CASSYSPGQGLLSTEAFF.

The chain is built from TRBV3-1 (or the pseudogene TRBV3-2) and TRBJ2-5, with 8 bases that match TRBD1. The CDR3 runs 15 residues. V lost 3 bases and J lost 9; bases outside the gene matches: 12. Germline CDR1 LGHDT, CDR2 YNNKEL (reference sequence). The CDR3 is CASSQLDRAPGAQYF. CDR3 coding DNA: TGTGCCAGCAGCCAGCTGGACAGGGCCCCCGGGGCCCAGTACTTC.

The genes are TRBV28 and TRBJ1-5; possible D gene TRBD1, 6 bases. The CDR3 is 15 amino acids. Germline V gene sequence: CDR1 MDHEN, CDR2 SYDVKM. V was trimmed by 7 bases and J by 4 bases, leaving 17 bases between them. The CDR3 nucleotides read TGTGCCAGCATCCCGGGGGGGGCTCGGAATCAGCCCCAGCATTTT. Protein sequence: CASIPGGARNQPQHF.

J is TRBJ1-2 and V is TRBV13; the D is unclear. CDR1 is PRHDT and CDR2 is FYEKMQ in the germline V gene (reference sequence). The CDR3 is 16 residues long. V lost 0 bases and J lost 1, with 12 bases in between. The CDR3 region has the DNA TGTGCCAGCAGCTTAGGCTCTAACAGCATTAACTATGGCTACACCTTC. This sequence encodes CASSLGSNSINYGYTF. Looking up the rest from reference TRBV13 and TRBJ1-2 gives the full variable domain: AAGVIQSPRHLIKEKRETATLKCYPIPRHDTVYWYQQGPGQDPQFLISFYEKMQSDKGSIPDRFSAQQFSDYHSELNMSSLELGDSALYFCASSLGSNSINYGYTFGSGTRLTVV.

The chain employs TRBV7-3 and TRBJ2-7, with D perhaps matching TRBD1 (6 bases). CDR1 and CDR2 (germline): SGHTA, FQGTGA. The CDR3 is made up of 13 amino acids. Trimming took 10 bases from V and 0 from J, leaving 13 bases between them. CDR3 residues: CATPWDISYEQYF. Written as DNA, the CDR3 is TGTGCCACCCCCTGGGACATCTCCTACGAGCAGTACTTC.

This chain joins TRBV4-1 and TRBJ1-2; 7 bases match TRBD1. Trimming removed 2 bases from V and 3 bases from J; junction bases left unmatched: 6. Germline-derived CDR1 and CDR2 are MGHRA and YSYEKL. The CDR3 consists of 15 residues. This CDR3 is CASSQRSRGYYGYTF. CDR3 in DNA: TGCGCCAGCAGCCAACGAAGCAGGGGGTACTATGGCTACACCTTC.

The chain couples TRBV24-1 to TRBJ1-2, with 10 nucleotides matching TRBD1. The CDR3 has 14 amino acids. V shed 4 bases, J shed 8 bases, and the junction held 6 bases outside the gene matches. Germline-derived CDR1 and CDR2 are KGHDR and SFDVKD. The CDR3 is CATSEDDRGRGYTF. For the CDR3, the DNA is TGTGCCACCAGTGAAGATGACAGGGGGCGAGGCTACACCTTC.